The entry below describes one T cell receptor (beta chain). A read error may account for a junction end that differs from germline. Reverse transcription of about 0.45 to 1 ug RNA was performed with random hexamers. TCRdb reprocessed the immunoSEQ multiplex PCR reads with MiXCR, giving one entry per CDR3 protein. This table holds about 130,000 distinct CDR3 sequences, under 95% found once. The sample comes from a study of CD8 T cells in Susac syndrome. The germline V gene has CDR1 SGHTA and CDR2 FQGTGA. The CDR3 totals 15 residues. J is TRBJ2-2 and V is TRBV7-3; D is uncertain. This TCR was recovered from a human donor with multiple sclerosis. The specimen was CD8+ T cells from PBMCs. This CDR3 reads CASNLYGLDTGELFF. The CDR3 DNA follows: TGTGCCAGCAACTTATATGGGTTGGACACCGGGGAGCTGTTTTTT.